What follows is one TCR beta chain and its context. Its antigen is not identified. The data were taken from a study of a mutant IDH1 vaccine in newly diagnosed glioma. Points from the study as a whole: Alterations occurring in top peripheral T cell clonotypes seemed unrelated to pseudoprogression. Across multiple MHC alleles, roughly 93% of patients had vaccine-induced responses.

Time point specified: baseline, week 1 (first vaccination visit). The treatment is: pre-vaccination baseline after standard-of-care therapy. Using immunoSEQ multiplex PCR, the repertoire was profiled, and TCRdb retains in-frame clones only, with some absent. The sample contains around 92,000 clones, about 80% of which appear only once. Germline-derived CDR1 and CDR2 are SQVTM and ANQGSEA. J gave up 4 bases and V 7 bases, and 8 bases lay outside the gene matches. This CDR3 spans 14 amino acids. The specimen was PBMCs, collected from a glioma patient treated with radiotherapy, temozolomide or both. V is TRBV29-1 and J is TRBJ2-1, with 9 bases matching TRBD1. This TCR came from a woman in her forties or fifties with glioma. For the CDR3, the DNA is TGCAGCGGGTTACAGGGGGCGCGGTACAATGAGCAGTTCTTC. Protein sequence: CSGLQGARYNEQFF.